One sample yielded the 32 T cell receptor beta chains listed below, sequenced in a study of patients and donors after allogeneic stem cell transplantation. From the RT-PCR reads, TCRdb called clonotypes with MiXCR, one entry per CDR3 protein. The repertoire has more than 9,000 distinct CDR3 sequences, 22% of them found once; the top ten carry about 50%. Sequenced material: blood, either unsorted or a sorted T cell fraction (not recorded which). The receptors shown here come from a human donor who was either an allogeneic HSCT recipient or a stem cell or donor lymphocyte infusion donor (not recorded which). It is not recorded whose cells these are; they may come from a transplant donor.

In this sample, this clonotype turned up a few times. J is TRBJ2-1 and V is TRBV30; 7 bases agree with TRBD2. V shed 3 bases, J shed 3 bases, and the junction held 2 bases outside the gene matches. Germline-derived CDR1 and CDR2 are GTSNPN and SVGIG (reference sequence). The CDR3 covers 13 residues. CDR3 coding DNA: TGTGCCTGGAGGGGGGGGTTCTACAATGAGCAGTTCTTC. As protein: CAWRGGFYNEQFF.

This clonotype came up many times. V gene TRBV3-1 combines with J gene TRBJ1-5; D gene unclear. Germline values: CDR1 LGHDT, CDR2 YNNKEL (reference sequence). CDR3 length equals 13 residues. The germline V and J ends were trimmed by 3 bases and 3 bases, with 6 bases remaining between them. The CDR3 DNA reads TGTGCCAGCAGCCAGGGATTCAATCAGCCCCAGCATTTT. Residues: CASSQGFNQPQHF.

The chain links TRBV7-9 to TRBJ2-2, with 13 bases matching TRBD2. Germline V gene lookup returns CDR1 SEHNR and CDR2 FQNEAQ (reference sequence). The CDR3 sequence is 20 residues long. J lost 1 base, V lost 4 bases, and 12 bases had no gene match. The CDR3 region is CASSSPLPRTSGGNTGELFF. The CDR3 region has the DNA TGTGCCAGCAGCTCCCCTCTCCCACGGACTAGCGGGGGGAACACCGGGGAGCTGTTTTTT. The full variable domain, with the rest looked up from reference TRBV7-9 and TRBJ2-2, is DTGVSQNPRHKITKRGQNVTFRCDPISEHNRLYWYRQTLGQGPEFLTYFQNEAQLEKSRLLSDRFSAERPKGSFSTLEIQRTEQGDSAMYLCASSSPLPRTSGGNTGELFFGEGSRLTVL.

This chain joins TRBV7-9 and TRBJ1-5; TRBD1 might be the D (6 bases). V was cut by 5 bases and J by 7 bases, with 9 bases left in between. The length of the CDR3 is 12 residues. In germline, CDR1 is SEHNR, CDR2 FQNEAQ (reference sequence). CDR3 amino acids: CASSTGSQPQHF. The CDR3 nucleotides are TGTGCCAGCAGCACAGGGAGCCAGCCCCAGCATTTT.

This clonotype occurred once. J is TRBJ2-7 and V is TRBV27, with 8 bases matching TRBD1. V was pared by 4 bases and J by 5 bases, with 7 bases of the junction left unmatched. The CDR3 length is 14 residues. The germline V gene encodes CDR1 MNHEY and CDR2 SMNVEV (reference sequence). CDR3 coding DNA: TGTGCCAGCAGTTGGACAGGGTTGGCCCACGAGCAGTACTTC. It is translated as CASSWTGLAHEQYF.

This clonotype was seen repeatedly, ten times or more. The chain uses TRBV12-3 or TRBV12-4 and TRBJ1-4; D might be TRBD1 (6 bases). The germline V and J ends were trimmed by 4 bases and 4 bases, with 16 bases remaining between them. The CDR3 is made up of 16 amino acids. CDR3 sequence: CASSYLQGTSNEKLFF. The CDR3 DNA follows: TGTGCCAGCAGTTACCTCCAGGGGACTAGTAATGAAAAACTGTTTTTT.

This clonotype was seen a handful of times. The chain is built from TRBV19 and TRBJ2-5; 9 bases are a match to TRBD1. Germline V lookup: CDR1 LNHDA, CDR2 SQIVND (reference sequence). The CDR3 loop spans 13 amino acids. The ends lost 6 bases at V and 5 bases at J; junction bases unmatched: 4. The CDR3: CASRKTGGETQYF. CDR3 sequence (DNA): TGTGCCAGTAGAAAGACAGGGGGGGAGACCCAGTACTTC.

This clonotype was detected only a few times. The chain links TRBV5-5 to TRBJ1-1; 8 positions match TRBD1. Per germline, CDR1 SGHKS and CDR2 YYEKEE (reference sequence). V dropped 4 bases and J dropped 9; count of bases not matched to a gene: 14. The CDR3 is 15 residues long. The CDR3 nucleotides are TGTGCCAGCAGCCTGGGACAGGAGCTTAGAAGGAAAGCTTTCTTT. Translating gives CASSLGQELRRKAFF.

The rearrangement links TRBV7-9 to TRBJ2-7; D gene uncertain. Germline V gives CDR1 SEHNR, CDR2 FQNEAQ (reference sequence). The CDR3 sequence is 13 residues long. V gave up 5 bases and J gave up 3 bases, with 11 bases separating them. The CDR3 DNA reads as TGTGCCAGCAGCCCAAAGGGTGGCTACGAGCAGTACTTC. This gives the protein CASSPKGGYEQYF.

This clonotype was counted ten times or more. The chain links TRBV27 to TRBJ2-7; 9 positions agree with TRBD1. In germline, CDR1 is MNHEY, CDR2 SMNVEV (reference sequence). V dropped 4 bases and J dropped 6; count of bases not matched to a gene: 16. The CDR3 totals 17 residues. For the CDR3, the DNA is TGTGCCAGCAGTTCCAAGAACACCGGGACAGGGACCGGCGAGCAGTACTTC. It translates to CASSSKNTGTGTGEQYF.

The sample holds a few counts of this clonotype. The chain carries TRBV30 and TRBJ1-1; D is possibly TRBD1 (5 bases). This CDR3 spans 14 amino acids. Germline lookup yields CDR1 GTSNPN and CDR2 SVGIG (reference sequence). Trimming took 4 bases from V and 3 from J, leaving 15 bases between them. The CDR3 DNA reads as TGTGCCTGGAACCAAGGCGTGGGGGACACTGAAGCTTTCTTT. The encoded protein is CAWNQGVGDTEAFF.

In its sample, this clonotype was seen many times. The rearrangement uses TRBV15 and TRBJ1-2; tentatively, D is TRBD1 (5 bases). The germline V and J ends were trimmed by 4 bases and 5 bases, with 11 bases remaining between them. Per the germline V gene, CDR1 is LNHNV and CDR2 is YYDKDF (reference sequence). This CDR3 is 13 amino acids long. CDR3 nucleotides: TGTGCCACCAGCAACCAGGGCAGTTATGGCTACACCTTC. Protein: CATSNQGSYGYTF.

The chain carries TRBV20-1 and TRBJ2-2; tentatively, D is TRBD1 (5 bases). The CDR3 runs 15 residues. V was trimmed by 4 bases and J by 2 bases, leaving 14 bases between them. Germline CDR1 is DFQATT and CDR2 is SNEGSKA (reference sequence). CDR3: CSANNQGLNTGELFF. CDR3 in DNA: TGCAGTGCTAATAATCAGGGTCTCAACACCGGGGAGCTGTTTTTT.

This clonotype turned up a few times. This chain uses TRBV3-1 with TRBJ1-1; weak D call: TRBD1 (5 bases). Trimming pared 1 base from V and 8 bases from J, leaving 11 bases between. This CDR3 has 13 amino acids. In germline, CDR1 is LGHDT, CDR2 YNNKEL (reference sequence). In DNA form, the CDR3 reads TGTGCCAGCAGCCAAGTGGGCAGGGCAGAAGCTTTCTTT. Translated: CASSQVGRAEAFF.

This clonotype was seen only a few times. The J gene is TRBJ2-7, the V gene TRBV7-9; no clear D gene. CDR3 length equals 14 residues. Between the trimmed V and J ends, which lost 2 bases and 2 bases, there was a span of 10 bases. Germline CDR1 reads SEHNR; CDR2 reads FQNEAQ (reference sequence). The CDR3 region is CASSLSTRTYEQYF. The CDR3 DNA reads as TGTGCCAGCAGCTTATCCACTCGTACCTACGAGCAGTACTTC.

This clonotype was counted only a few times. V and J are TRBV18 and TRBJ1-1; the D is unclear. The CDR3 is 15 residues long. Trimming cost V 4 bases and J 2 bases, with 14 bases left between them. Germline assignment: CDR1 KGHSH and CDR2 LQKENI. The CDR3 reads CASSLRSVQNTEAFF. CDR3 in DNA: TGTGCCAGCTCACTTAGATCCGTCCAAAACACTGAAGCTTTCTTT.

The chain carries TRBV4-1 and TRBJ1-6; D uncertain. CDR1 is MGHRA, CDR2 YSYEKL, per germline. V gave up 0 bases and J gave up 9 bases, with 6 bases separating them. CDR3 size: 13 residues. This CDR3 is CASSQDWASPLHF. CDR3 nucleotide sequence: TGCGCCAGCAGCCAAGATTGGGCTTCACCCCTCCACTTT.

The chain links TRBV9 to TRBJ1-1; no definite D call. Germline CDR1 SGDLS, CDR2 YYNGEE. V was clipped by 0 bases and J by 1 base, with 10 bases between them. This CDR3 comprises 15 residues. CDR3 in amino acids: CASSVEGRRNTEAFF. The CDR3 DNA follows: TGTGCCAGCAGCGTAGAAGGACGGAGGAACACTGAAGCTTTCTTT.

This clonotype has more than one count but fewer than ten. The CDR3 sequence: CSAPPGGEDTQYF. The CDR3, as DNA: TGCAGTGCTCCCCCCGGAGGAGAGGATACGCAGTATTTT. The chain combines TRBV20-1 with TRBJ2-3; the D gene is possibly TRBD2 (5 bases). Germline values: CDR1 DFQATT, CDR2 SNEGSKA (reference sequence). V shed 5 bases and J shed 6 bases, with 15 bases lying between them. CDR3 length: 13 residues.

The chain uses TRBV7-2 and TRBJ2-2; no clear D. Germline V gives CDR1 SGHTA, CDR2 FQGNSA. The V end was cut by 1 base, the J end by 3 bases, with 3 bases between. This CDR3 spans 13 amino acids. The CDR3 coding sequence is TGTGCCAGCAGCTTAGGGTACACCGGGGAGCTGTTTTTT. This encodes CASSLGYTGELFF.

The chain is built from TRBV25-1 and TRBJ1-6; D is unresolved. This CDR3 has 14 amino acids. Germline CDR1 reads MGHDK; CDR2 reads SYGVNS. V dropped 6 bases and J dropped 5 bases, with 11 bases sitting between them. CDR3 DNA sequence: TGTGCCAGCAGCCCCCGGTTTAATAATTCACCCCTCCACTTT. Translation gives CASSPRFNNSPLHF.

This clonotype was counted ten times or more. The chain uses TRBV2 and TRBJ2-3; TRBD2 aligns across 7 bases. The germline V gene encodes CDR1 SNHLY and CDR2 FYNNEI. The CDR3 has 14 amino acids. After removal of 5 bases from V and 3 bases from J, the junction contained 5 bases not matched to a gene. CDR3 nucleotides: TGTGCCAGCAGTTCGACTAGCCGGACAGATACGCAGTATTTT. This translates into CASSSTSRTDTQYF.

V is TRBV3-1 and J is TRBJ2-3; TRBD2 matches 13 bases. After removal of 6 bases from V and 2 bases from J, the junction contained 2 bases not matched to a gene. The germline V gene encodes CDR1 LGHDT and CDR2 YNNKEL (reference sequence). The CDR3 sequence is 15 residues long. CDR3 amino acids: CASRLAGGITDTQYF. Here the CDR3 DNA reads TGTGCCAGCAGACTAGCGGGGGGGATCACAGATACGCAGTATTTT.

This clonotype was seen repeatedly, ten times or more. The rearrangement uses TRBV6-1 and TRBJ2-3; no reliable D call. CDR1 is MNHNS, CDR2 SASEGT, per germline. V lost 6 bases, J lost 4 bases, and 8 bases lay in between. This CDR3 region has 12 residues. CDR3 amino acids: CASSLGPDTQYF. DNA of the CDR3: TGTGCCAGCAGCCTAGGGCCAGATACGCAGTATTTT.

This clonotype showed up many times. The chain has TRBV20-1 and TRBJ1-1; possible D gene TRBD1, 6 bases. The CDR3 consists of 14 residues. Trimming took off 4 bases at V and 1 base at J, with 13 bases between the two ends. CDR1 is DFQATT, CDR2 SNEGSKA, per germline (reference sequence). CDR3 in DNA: TGCAGTGCTATCCCGGGACAAGCGAACACTGAAGCTTTCTTT. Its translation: CSAIPGQANTEAFF.

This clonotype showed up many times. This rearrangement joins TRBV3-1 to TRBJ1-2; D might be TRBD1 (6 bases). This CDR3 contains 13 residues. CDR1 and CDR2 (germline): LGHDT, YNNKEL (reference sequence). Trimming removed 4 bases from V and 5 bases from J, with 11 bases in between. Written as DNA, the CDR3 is TGTGCCAGCAGCCTACAGACAGGATATGGCTACACCTTC. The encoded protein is CASSLQTGYGYTF.

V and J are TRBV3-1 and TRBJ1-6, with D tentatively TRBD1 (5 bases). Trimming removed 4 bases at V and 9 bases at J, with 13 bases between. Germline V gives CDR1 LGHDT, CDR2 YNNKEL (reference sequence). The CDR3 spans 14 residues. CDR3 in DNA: TGTGCCAGCAGCCGCTCGGGGGGGGGTTCACCCCTCCACTTT. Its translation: CASSRSGGGSPLHF.

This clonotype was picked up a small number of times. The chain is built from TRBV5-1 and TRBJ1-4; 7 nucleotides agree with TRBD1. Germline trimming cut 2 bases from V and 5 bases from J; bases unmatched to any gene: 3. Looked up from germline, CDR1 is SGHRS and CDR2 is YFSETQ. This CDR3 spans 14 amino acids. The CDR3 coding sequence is TGCGCCAGCAGCTTCAGGGGGGAAAATGAAAAACTGTTTTTT. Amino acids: CASSFRGENEKLFF. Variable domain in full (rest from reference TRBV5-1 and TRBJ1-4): KAGVTQTPRYLIKTRGQQVTLSCSPISGHRSVSWYQQTPGQGLQFLFEYFSETQRNKGNFPGRFSGRQFSNSRSEMNVSTLELGDSALYLCASSFRGENEKLFFGSGTQLSVL.

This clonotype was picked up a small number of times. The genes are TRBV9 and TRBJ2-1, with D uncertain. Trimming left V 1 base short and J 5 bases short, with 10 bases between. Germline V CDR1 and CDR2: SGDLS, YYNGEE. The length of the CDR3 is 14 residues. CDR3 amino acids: CASSVRSFHNEQFF. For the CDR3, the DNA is TGTGCCAGCAGCGTACGAAGTTTCCACAATGAGCAGTTCTTC.

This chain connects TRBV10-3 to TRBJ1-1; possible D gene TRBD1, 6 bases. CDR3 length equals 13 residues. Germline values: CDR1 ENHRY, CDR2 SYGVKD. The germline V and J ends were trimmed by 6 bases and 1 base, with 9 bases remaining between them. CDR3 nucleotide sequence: TGTGCCATCAGCGGACAGACGAACACTGAAGCTTTCTTT. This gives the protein CAISGQTNTEAFF.

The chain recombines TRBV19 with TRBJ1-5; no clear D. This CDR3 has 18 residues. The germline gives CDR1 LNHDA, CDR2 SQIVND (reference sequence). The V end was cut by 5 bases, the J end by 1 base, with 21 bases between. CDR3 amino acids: CASSSGEDFGGSNQPQHF. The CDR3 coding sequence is TGTGCCAGTAGTTCGGGAGAGGACTTCGGAGGGAGCAATCAGCCCCAGCATTTT.

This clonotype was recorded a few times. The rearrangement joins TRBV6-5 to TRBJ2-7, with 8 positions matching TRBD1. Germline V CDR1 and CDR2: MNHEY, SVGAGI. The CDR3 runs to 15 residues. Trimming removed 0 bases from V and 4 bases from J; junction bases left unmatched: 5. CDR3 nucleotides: TGTGCCAGCAGTTACTCGGCAGGGGGCGCATACGAGCAGTACTTC. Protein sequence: CASSYSAGGAYEQYF.